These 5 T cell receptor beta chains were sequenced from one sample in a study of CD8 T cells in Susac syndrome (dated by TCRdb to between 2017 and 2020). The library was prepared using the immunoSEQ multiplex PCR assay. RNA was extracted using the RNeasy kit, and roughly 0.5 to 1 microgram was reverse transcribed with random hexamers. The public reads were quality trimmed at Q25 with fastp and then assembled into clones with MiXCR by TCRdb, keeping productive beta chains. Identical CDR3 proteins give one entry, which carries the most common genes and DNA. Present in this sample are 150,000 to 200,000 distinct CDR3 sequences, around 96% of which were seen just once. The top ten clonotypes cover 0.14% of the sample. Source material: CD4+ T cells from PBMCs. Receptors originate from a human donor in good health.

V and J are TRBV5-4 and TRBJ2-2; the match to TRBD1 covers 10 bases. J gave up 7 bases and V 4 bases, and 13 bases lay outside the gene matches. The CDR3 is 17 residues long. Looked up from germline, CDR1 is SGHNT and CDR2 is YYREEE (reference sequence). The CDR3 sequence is CASSPTPGTGENGELFF. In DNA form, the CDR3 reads TGTGCCAGCAGCCCAACCCCCGGGACAGGGGAGAACGGGGAGCTGTTTTTT.

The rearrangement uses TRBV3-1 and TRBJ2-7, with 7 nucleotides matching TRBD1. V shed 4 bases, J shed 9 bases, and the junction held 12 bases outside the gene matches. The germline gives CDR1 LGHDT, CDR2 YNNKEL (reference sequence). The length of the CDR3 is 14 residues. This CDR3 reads CASSRTGTVQGQYF. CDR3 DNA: TGTGCCAGCAGCCGCACCGGGACAGTTCAAGGGCAGTACTTC.

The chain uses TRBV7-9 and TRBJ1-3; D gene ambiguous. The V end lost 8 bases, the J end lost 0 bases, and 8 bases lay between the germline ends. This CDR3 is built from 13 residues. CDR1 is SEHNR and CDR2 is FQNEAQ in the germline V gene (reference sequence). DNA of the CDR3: TGTGCCAGCCCCACTAACTCTGGAAACACCATATATTTT. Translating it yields CASPTNSGNTIYF. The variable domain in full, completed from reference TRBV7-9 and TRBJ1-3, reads DTGVSQNPRHKITKRGQNVTFRCDPISEHNRLYWYRQTLGQGPEFLTYFQNEAQLEKSRLLSDRFSAERPKGSFSTLEIQRTEQGDSAMYLCASPTNSGNTIYFGEGSWLTVV.

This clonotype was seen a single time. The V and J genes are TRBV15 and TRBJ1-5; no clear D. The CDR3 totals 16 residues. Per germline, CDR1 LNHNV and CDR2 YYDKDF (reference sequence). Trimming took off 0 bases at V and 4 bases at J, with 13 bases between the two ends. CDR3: CATSRDPGQINQPQHF. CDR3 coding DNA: TGTGCCACCAGCAGAGATCCCGGGCAGATAAATCAGCCCCAGCATTTT.

This chain's CDR3 is CSVDRGQGSNYGYTF. CDR3 in DNA: TGCAGCGTTGATAGAGGACAGGGAAGTAACTATGGCTACACCTTC. V is TRBV29-1 and J is TRBJ1-2; TRBD1 matches at 8 bases. CDR3 length: 15 residues. Trimming removed 3 bases from V and 1 base from J; junction bases left unmatched: 7. Germline lookup yields CDR1 SQVTM and CDR2 ANQGSEA. The whole variable domain, filled in from reference TRBV29-1 and TRBJ1-2, reads SAVISQKPSRDICQRGTSLTIQCQVDSQVTMMFWYRQQPGQSLTLIATANQGSEATYESGFVIDKFPISRPNLTFSTLTVSNMSPEDSSIYLCSVDRGQGSNYGYTFGSGTRLTVV.